This T cell receptor beta chain was captured by sequencing in a study of shared clonotypes between healthy human individuals. About the research overall: CD4 naive and memory got three plates each, CD8 naive two, CD8 memory one.

Data came from immunoSEQ multiplex PCR; TCRdb stores just in-frame clones and leaves some out. Of 400,000 to 600,000 clones in the sample, roughly 95% were seen once. About this clone: No antigen is known for it.

V lost 4 bases to trimming and J lost 1 base, with 23 bases between them. From germline, CDR1 is MGHDK and CDR2 SYGVNS. This CDR3 region has 18 residues. Study results and limitations: The four-donor shared clonotypes exceeded non-shared clonotypes in generation probability, with non-shared ones scoring lower. A generally larger estimated richness was seen in naive subsets than in memory subsets.

The chain has TRBV25-1 and TRBJ2-7; D may be TRBD1 (7 bases). The sequenced sample consisted of naive CD4+ T cells sorted from blood. Regarding subset: CD45RA+ positively selected. The receptor was isolated from a woman aged 25 to 39 in good health. The CDR3 nucleotides read TGTGCCAGCAGTGCTGCCGAACGGGCCAGGGGGGTTTCCTACGAGCAGTACTTC. Translation gives CASSAAERARGVSYEQYF.